This TCR beta chain comes out of a study of cytomegalovirus exposure and HLA in healthy donors. V shed 3 bases, J shed 7 bases, and the junction held 7 bases outside the gene matches. The germline gives CDR1 MGHRA, CDR2 YSYEKL. The CDR3 has 15 amino acids. Amplification used 60 Vbeta primers and 13 Jbeta primers. How the authors handled the data: About 11 million of the about 80 million unique TCR beta chains counted in a later analysis were shared. The data were produced by immunoSEQ multiplex PCR, yet TCRdb's version contains in-frame clones alone and is incomplete. V and J calls and clone size are as listed in that table; D and trimming were resolved from the DNA. The profile shows approximately 130,000 clones, 70% to 85% of them singletons. This clone appeared a few times. Its antigen is currently unknown. General study points: Researchers reported from a later analysis that most CMV-associated TCR beta chains appeared HLA-restricted.

Sequences were obtained from PBMCs. The chain recombines TRBV4-1 with TRBJ1-5, with TRBD1 identical over 9 bases. The source of this sequence is a man aged 18 to 30 in good health and CMV-seropositive. CDR3 nucleotides: TGCGCCAGCAGCCACACAGGGGGCGTAAGCCAGCCCCAGCATTTT. Protein sequence: CASSHTGGVSQPQHF.